This paragraph reports one T cell receptor (beta chain). Different DNA sequences within this sample yield the same CDR3. It was CD45RO-negative cells, positively selected for CCR7, that made up naive CD8 cells, with terminally differentiated effector memory CD45RA+ cells excluded. These data originate in a study of shared clonotypes between healthy human individuals. Study-level background: Per donor, CD8 memory used one plate, CD8 naive used two, CD4 memory used three and CD4 naive used three.

The input for sorted-subset replicate PCRs was approximately 210 ng DNA, 25,000 to 35,000 T cell genomes. Produced via immunoSEQ multiplex PCR; TCRdb's table is partial and in-frame only. The table lists about 2 million clones, approximately 94% of them singletons. V gave up 2 bases and J gave up 5 bases; unmatched junction bases: 2. This CDR3 is built from 15 residues. Germline lookup yields CDR1 SGHAT and CDR2 FQNNGV. This TCR was sampled from a man younger than 35 in good health. The specimen was naive CD8+ T cells sorted from blood. The chain carries TRBV11-2 and TRBJ2-1; 11 bases line up with TRBD2. This chain's CDR3 is CASSLLLAGDNEQFF. Here the CDR3 DNA reads TGTGCCAGCAGCTTACTACTAGCGGGGGACAATGAGCAGTTCTTC.